This T cell receptor beta chain appears in the sequencing data of a study of T cells in Graves' hyperthyroidism and ophthalmopathy. Overall study findings and caveats: In the blood, most expanded thyroid clonotypes above 0.001 appeared as well.

Lactation, pregnancy, other autoimmune disease or uncontrolled infection excluded patients. This clonotype was recorded many times. Its antigen is not identified. RNA transcripts served as the template for amplifying TCR beta CDR3 regions. First-round RT-PCR with HTBI primers amplified the TCR CDR3 region. One entry per CDR3 protein, called by TCRdb with MiXCR from the multiplex PCR reads. The table includes roughly 560,000 distinct CDR3 sequences, about 15% detected once. The receptor was isolated from a woman between 40 and 50 years old with Graves' ophthalmopathy. Sequencing was done on a sample of blood.

CDR3 sequence: CASSREKDRPDGYTF. The CDR3 DNA reads TGTGCCAGCAGCAGAGAGAAGGACAGGCCCGATGGCTACACCTTC. The rearrangement links TRBV11-2 to TRBJ1-2, with TRBD1 identical over 7 bases. This CDR3 is 15 amino acids long. V shed 5 bases, J shed 6 bases, and the junction held 12 bases outside the gene matches. Looked up from germline, CDR1 is SGHAT and CDR2 is FQNNGV.